This record looks at one TCR beta chain sequence and its context. Antigen specificity is unknown. The data are from a study of a mutant IDH1 vaccine in newly diagnosed glioma. Study-wide findings and caveats: Pseudoprogression appeared independent of alterations in top peripheral clonotypes.

Sequencing used immunoSEQ multiplex PCR; TCRdb keeps in-frame clones, though not all of them. The sample lists approximately 54,000 clones, roughly 80% occurring once. Noted time point: baseline, week 1 (first vaccination visit). Sample treatment: pre-vaccination baseline after standard-of-care therapy. V lost 6 bases to trimming and J lost 5 bases, with 16 bases between them. Germline CDR1 reads MNHNY; CDR2 reads SVGAGI (reference sequence). The CDR3 sequence is 15 residues long. The material sequenced was PBMCs, taken from a glioma patient treated with radiotherapy, temozolomide or both. The gene calls are TRBV6-6 and TRBJ1-4; TRBD1 might be the D (6 bases). The sequence was collected from a young man with glioma. The CDR3 nucleotides are TGTGCCAGCAGCTTTATGGGGGCTCCGAATGAAAAACTGTTTTTT. Amino acid sequence: CASSFMGAPNEKLFF.